The 3 T cell receptor beta chains listed next were all sequenced from one sample in a study of tumor-infiltrating lymphocytes in localized non-small cell lung cancer. Some clones are missing from TCRdb's copy, which holds only in-frame ones; the method was immunoSEQ multiplex PCR. Among some 15,000 clones listed, roughly three quarters were seen once. Sequenced material: lung tumor tissue. All receptors derive from a human donor with non-small cell lung cancer.

This clone appeared once. The chain combines TRBV5-3 with TRBJ1-1, with D unclear. TRBV5-3 is given ORF status, its function remaining uncertain. V dropped 4 bases and J dropped 1 base, with 11 bases sitting between them. CDR3 size: 14 residues. The CDR3 region has the DNA TGTGCCAGAAGCCCACGAGCAAGGAACACTGAAGCTTTCTTT. Translation gives CARSPRARNTEAFF.

This chain connects TRBV6-5 to TRBJ2-1; 12 bases are a match to TRBD2. This CDR3 comprises 15 residues. Trimming cost V 4 bases and J 7 bases; bases outside gene matches: 5. In germline, CDR1 is MNHEY, CDR2 SVGAGI. The CDR3 DNA reads TGTGCCAGCAGTTTATCTAGCGGGAGGGGAAATGAGCAGTTCTTC. The encoded protein is CASSLSSGRGNEQFF.

This sequence joins TRBV29-1 and TRBJ1-1, with 9 bases identical to TRBD1. The CDR3 sequence is 13 residues long. Germline CDR1 SQVTM, CDR2 ANQGSEA. V lost 7 bases, J lost 5 bases, and 8 bases stayed unmatched. The chain's CDR3 is CSAGQGIDTEAFF. The CDR3 DNA sequence: TGCAGCGCCGGACAGGGGATTGATACTGAAGCTTTCTTT.